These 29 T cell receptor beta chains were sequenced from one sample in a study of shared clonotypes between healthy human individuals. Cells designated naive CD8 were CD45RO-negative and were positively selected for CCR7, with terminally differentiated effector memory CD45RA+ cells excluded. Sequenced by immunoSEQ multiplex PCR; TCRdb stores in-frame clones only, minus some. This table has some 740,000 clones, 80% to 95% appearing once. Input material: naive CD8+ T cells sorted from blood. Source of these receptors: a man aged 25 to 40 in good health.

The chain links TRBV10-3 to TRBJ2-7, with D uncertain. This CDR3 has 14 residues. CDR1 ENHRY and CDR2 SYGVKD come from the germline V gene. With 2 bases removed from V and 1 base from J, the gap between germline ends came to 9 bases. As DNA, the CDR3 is TGTGCCATCAGTGAGGAAATGGGTTCCTACGAGCAGTACTTC. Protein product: CAISEEMGSYEQYF.

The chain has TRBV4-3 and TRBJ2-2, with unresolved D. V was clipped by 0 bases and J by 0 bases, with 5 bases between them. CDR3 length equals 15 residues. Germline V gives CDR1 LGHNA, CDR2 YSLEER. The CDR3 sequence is CASSQDGTNTGELFF. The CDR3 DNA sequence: TGCGCCAGCAGCCAAGACGGAACGAACACCGGGGAGCTGTTTTTT.

As DNA, the CDR3 is TGTGCCAGCAGCTTAGAAGGGGCGGGAGGTACAGATACGCAGTATTTT. Its translation: CASSLEGAGGTDTQYF. V gene TRBV11-2 combines with J gene TRBJ2-3, with 8 bases lining up with TRBD2. The CDR3 is 16 residues long. V trimming: 0 bases; J trimming: 3 bases; junction bases outside the gene matches: 5. Germline V CDR1 and CDR2: SGHAT, FQNNGV.

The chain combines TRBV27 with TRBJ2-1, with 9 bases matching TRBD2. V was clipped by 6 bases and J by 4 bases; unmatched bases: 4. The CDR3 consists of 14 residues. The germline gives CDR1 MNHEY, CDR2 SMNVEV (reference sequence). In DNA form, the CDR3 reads TGTGCCAGCAGGAGGCTAGCGGGATACAATGAGCAGTTCTTC. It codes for CASRRLAGYNEQFF.

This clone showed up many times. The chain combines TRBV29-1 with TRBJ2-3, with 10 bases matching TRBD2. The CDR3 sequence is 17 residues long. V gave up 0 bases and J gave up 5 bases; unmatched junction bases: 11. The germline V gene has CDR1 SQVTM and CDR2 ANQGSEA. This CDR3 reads CSVEDDTTSGKIDTQYF. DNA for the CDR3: TGCAGCGTTGAAGACGACACCACTAGCGGGAAAATAGATACGCAGTATTTT.

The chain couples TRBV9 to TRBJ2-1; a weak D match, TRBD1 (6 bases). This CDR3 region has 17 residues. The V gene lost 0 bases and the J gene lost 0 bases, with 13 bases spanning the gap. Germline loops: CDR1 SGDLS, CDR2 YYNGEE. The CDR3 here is CASSVARRGYSYNEQFF. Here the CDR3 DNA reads TGTGCCAGCAGCGTAGCCCGCAGGGGCTACTCCTACAATGAGCAGTTCTTC.

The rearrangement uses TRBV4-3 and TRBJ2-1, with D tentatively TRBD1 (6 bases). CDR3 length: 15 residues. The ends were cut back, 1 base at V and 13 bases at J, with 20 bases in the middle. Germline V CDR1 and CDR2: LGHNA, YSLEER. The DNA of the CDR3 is TGCGCCAGCAGCCAAGGGCTGCTAGAGGGGGACGAACAGTTCTTC. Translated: CASSQGLLEGDEQFF.

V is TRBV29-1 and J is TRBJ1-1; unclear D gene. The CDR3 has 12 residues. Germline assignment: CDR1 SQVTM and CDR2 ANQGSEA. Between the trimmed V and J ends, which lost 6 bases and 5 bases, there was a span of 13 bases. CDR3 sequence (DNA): TGCAGCGTCCAAACTCGGGCTACTGAAGCTTTCTTT. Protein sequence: CSVQTRATEAFF.

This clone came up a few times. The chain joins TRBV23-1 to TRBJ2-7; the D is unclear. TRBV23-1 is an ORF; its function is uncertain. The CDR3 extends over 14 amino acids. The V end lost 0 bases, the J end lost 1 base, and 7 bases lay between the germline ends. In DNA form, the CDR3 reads TGCGCCAGCAGTCAATCGAACGGATCCTACGAGCAGTACTTC. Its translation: CASSQSNGSYEQYF.

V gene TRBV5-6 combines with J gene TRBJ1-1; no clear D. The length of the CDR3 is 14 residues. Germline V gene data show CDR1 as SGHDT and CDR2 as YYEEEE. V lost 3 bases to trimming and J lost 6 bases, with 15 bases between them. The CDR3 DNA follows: TGTGCCAGCAGCTATTTCACCGTCGGTCCTGAAGCTTTCTTT. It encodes CASSYFTVGPEAFF.

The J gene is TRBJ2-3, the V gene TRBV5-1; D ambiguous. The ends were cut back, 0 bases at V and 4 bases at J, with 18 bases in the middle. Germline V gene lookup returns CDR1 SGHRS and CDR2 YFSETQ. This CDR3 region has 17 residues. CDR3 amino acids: CASSLVETGPYADTQYF. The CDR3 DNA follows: TGCGCCAGCAGCTTGGTAGAAACCGGGCCGTACGCAGATACGCAGTATTTT.

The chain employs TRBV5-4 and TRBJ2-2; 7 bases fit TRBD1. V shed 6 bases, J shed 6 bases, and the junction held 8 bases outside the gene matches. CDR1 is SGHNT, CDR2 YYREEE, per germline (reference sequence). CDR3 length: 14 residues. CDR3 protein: CASTAQGSPGELFF. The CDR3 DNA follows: TGTGCCAGCACCGCACAGGGGAGTCCCGGGGAGCTGTTTTTT.

The CDR3 protein is CASKKEAGASYNEQFF. The CDR3 nucleotides read TGTGCCAGCAAGAAAGAAGCGGGAGCCTCCTACAATGAGCAGTTCTTC. The genes are TRBV7-2 and TRBJ2-1; 8 bases map to TRBD2. Germline V gives CDR1 SGHTA, CDR2 FQGNSA. The V segment lost 7 bases and the J segment 0 bases; nucleotides outside the gene matches: 8. The CDR3 loop spans 16 amino acids.

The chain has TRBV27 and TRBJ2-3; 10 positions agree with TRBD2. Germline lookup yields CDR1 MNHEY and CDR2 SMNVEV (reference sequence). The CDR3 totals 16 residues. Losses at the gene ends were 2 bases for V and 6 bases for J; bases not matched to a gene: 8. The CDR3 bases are TGTGCCAGCAGTTTAAGCCTAGCGGGAGTGTTTGATACGCAGTATTTT. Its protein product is CASSLSLAGVFDTQYF.

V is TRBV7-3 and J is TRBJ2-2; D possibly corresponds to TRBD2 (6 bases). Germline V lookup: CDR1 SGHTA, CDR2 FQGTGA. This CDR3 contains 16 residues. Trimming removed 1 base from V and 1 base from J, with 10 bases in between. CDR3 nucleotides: TGTGCCAGCAGCTTAATTAGCGGTCTGAACACCGGGGAGCTGTTTTTT. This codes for CASSLISGLNTGELFF. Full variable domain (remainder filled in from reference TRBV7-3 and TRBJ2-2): GAGVSQTPSNKVTEKGKYVELRCDPISGHTALYWYRQSLGQGPEFLIYFQGTGAADDSGLPNDRFFAVRPEGSVSTLKIQRTERGDSAVYLCASSLISGLNTGELFFGEGSRLTVL.

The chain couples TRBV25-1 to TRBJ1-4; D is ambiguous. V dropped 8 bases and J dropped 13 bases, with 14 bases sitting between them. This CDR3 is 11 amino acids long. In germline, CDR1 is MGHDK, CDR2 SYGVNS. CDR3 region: CASHSNGLLFF. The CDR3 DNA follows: TGTGCCAGCCATTCGAACGGTTTACTGTTTTTT.

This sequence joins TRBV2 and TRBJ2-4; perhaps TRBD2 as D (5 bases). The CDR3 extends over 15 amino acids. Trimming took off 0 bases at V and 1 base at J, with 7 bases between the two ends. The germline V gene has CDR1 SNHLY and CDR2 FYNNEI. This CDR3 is CASSEAGDAKNIQYF. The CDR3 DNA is TGTGCCAGCAGTGAAGCCGGGGATGCCAAAAACATTCAGTACTTC. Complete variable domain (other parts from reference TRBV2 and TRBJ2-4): EPEVTQTPSHQVTQMGQEVILRCVPISNHLYFYWYRQILGQKVEFLVSFYNNEISEKSEIFDDQFSVERPDGSNFTLKIRSTKLEDSAMYFCASSEAGDAKNIQYFGAGTRLSVL.

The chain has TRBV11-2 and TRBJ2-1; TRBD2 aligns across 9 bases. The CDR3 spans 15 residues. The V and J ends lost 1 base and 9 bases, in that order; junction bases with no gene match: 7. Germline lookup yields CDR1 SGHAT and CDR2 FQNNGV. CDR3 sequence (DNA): TGTGCCAGCAGCTTAGCGGCGGGAGGGGGCCTTGAGCAGTTCTTC. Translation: CASSLAAGGGLEQFF.

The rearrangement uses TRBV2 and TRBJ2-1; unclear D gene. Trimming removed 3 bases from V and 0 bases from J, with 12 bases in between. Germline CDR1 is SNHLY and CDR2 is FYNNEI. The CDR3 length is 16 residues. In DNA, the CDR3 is TGTGCCAGCAGTGAGACGGCGGCTAGCTCCTACAATGAGCAGTTCTTC. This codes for CASSETAASSYNEQFF.

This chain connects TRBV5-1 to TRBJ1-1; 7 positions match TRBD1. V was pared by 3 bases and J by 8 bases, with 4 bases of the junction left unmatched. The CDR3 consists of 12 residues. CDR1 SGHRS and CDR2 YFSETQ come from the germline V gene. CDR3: CASSYDRVEAFF. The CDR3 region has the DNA TGCGCCAGCAGCTATGACAGGGTGGAAGCTTTCTTT.

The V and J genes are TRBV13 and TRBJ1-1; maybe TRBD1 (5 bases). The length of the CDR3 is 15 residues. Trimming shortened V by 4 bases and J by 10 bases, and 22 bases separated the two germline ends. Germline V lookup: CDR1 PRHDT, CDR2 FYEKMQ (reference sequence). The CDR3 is CASSSTGDFAGRAFF. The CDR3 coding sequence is TGTGCCAGCAGCTCCACGGGAGATTTTGCAGGGCGAGCTTTCTTT.

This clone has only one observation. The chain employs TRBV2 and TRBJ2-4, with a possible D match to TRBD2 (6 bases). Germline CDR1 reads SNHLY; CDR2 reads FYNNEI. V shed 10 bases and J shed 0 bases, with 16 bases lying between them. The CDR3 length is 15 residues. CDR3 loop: CATRDSPLAKNIQYF. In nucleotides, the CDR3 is TGTGCCACACGGGACTCACCTCTAGCCAAAAACATTCAGTACTTC.

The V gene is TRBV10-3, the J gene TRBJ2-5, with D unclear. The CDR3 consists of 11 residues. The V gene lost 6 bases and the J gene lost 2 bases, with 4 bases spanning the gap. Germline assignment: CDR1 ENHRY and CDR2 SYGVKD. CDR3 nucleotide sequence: TGTGCCATCAGGGGGCAAGAGACCCAGTACTTC. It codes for CAIRGQETQYF.

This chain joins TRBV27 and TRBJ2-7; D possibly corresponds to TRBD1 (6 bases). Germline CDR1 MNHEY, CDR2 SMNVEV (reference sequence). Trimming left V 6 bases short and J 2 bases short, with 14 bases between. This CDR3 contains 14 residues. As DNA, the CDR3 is TGTGCCAGCAGGGGCCGTCAGGGGACCTACGAGCAGTACTTC. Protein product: CASRGRQGTYEQYF.

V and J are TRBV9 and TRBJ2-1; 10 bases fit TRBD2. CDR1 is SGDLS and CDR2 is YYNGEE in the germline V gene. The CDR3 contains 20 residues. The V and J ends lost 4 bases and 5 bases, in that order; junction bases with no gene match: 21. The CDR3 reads CASSPMVADWELAGNNEQFF. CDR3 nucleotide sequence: TGTGCCAGCAGCCCAATGGTGGCTGACTGGGAACTAGCGGGGAACAATGAGCAGTTCTTC.

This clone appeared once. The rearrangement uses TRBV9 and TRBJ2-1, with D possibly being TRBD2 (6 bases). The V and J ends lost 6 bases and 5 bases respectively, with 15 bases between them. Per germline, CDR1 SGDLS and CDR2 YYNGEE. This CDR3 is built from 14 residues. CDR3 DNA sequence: TGTGCCAGCAACCCAACGGGGGTAAACAATGAGCAGTTCTTC. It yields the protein CASNPTGVNNEQFF.

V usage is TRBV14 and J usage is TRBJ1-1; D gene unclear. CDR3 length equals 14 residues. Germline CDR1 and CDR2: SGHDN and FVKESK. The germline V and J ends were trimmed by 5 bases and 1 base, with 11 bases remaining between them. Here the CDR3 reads CASSGDGWNTEAFF. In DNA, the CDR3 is TGTGCCAGCAGCGGCGATGGATGGAACACTGAAGCTTTCTTT.

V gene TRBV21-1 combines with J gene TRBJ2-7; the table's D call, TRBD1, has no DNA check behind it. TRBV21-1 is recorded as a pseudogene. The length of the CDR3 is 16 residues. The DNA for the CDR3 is TGTGCCAGCAGCAAAGAACTTACAGGGGGCGATTACGAGCAGTACTTC. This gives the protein CASSKELTGGDYEQYF.

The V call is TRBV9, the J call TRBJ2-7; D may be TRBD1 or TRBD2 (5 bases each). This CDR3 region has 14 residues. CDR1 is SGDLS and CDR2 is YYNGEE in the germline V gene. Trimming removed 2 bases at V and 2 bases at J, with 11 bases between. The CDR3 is CASSVGDGTYEQYF. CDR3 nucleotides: TGTGCCAGCAGCGTGGGGGACGGCACCTACGAGCAGTACTTC. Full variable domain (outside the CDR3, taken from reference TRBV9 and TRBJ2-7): DSGVTQTPKHLITATGQRVTLRCSPRSGDLSVYWYQQSLDQGLQFLIQYYNGEERAKGNILERFSAQQFPDLHSELNLSSLELGDSALYFCASSVGDGTYEQYFGPGTRLTVT.